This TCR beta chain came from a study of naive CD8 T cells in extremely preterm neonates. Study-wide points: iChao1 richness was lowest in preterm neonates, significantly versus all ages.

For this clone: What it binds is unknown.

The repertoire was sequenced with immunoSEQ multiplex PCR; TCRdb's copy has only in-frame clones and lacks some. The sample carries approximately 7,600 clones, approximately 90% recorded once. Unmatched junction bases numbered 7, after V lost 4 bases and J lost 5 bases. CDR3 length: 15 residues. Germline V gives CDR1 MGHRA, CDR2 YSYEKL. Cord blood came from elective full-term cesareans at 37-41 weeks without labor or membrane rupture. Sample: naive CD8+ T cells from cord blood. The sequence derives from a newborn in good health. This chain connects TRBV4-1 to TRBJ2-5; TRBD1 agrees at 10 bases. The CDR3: CASSPDRGRGETQYF. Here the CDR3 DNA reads TGCGCCAGCAGCCCCGACAGGGGGCGGGGGGAGACCCAGTACTTC.